The T cell receptor beta chain under discussion was sequenced for a study of blood T cell repertoires in COVID-19. This CDR3 region has 14 residues. Trimming removed 3 bases from V and 5 bases from J; junction bases left unmatched: 2. Germline V CDR1 and CDR2: SGHRS, YFSETQ. The data were produced by immunoSEQ multiplex PCR, yet TCRdb's version contains in-frame clones alone and is incomplete. Here the sample spans hundreds of thousands of clones, about 85% being singletons. Sequences were obtained from PBMCs or T cells enriched from blood (not recorded which). The receptor comes from a woman aged 55-70 years who had recovered from COVID-19. The chain employs TRBV5-1 and TRBJ2-2, with TRBD1 matching 9 bases. The CDR3 region has the DNA TGCGCCAGCAGCTGGGACAGGGAAACCGGGGAGCTGTTTTTT. Residues: CASSWDRETGELFF.